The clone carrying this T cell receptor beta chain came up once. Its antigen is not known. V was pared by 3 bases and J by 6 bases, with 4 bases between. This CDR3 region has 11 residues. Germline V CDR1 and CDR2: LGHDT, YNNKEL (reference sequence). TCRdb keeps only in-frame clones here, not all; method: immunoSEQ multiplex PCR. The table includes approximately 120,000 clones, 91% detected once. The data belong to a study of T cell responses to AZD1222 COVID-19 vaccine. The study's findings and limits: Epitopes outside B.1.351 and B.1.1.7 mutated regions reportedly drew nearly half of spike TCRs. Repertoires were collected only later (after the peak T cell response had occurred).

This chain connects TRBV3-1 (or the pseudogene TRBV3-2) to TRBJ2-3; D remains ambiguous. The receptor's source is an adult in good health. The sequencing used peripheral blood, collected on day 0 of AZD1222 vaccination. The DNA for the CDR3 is TGTGCCAGCAGCCAGTGGGATACGCAGTATTTT. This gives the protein CASSQWDTQYF.